This T cell receptor beta chain was obtained from a study of CD8+CD57+ T cells in acquired aplastic anemia. Overall study: Sorted CD4+ and CD8+ cells gave an average of about 3 ug of DNA.

This clonotype is medium-sized within its sample. Its antigen is as yet unknown. Patients chosen for sequencing had shown CD8+CD57+ cell expansion by flow cytometry. Germline V CDR1 and CDR2: LNHDA, SQIVND (reference sequence). Trimming took off 7 bases at V and 3 bases at J, with 15 bases between the two ends. The length of the CDR3 is 15 residues. Points from the study as a whole: Both patients and controls carried the same twenty-nine CD8+ CDR3 sequences.

TCR beta VDJ combinations and CDR3 sequences were profiled from genomic DNA. TCRdb independently ran MiXCR on the reads; one entry per CDR3 protein. The table lists under 350,000 distinct CDR3 sequences, approximately 58% of them singletons, with 1.3% in the top ten. The sequenced sample was sorted CD4+, CD8+, or CD8+CD57+ T cells (not recorded which) from PBMCs. The chain couples TRBV19 to TRBJ2-2; D not resolved. The receptor was isolated from a human donor with aplastic anemia. Here the CDR3 reads CASTRQATYTGELFF. The CDR3 DNA follows: TGTGCCAGTACTCGCCAAGCCACCTACACCGGGGAGCTGTTTTTT.